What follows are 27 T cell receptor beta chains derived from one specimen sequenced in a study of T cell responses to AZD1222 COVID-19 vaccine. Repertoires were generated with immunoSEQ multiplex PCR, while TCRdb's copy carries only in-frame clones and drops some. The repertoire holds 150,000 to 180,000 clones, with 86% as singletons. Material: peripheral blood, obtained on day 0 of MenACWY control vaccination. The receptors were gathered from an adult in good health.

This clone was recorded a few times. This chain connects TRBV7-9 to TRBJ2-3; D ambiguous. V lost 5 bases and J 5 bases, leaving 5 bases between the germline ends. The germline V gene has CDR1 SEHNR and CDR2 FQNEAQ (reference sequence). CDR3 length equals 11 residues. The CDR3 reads CASSPVDTQYF. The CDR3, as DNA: TGTGCCAGCAGCCCCGTAGATACGCAGTATTTT.

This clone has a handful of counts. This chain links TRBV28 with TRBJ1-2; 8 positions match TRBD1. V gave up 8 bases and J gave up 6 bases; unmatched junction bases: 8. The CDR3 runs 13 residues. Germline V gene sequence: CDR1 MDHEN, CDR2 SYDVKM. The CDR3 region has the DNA TGTGCCAGCTATCCAGGGGGCTCCGATGGCTACACCTTC. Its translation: CASYPGGSDGYTF.

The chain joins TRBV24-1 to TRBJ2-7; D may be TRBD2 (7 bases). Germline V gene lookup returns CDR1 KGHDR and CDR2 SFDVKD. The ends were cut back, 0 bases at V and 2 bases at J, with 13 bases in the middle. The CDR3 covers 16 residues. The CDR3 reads CATSDLSRGGTYEQYF. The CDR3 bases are TGTGCCACCAGTGATTTGTCGAGGGGGGGGACCTACGAGCAGTACTTC.

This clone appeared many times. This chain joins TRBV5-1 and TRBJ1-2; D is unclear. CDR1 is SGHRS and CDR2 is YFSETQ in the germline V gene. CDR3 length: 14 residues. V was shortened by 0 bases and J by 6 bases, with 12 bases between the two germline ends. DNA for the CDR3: TGCGCCAGCAGCTTGGCCGCTAAAGTCGATGGCTACACCTTC. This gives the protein CASSLAAKVDGYTF. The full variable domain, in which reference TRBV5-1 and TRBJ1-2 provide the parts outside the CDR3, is KAGVTQTPRYLIKTRGQQVTLSCSPISGHRSVSWYQQTPGQGLQFLFEYFSETQRNKGNFPGRFSGRQFSNSRSEMNVSTLELGDSALYLCASSLAAKVDGYTFGSGTRLTVV.

CDR3 protein: CASSLGSGVNTEAFF. CDR3 nucleotide sequence: TGTGCCAGCAGTTTGGGGTCAGGAGTTAACACTGAAGCTTTCTTT. V is TRBV28 and J is TRBJ1-1; D gene unclear. CDR1 is MDHEN, CDR2 SYDVKM, per germline. V lost 3 bases and J 2 bases, leaving 13 bases between the germline ends. The CDR3 loop spans 15 amino acids.

CDR3 DNA sequence: TGTGCCAGCAGTTTTGCCGGGTCCTCTGGAAACACCATATATTTT. Its translation: CASSFAGSSGNTIYF. V is TRBV28 and J is TRBJ1-3; D gene unclear. The germline V gene has CDR1 MDHEN and CDR2 SYDVKM. Trimming took 3 bases from V and 0 from J, leaving 9 bases between them. The length of the CDR3 is 15 residues. Full variable domain (remainder filled in from reference TRBV28 and TRBJ1-3): DVKVTQSSRYLVKRTGEKVFLECVQDMDHENMFWYRQDPGLGLRLIYFSYDVKMKEKGDIPEGYSVSREKKERFSLILESASTNQTSMYLCASSFAGSSGNTIYFGEGSWLTVV.

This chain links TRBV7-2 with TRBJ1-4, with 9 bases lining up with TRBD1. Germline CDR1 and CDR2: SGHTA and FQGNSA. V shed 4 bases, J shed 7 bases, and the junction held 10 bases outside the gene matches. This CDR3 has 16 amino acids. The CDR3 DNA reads TGTGCCAGCAGCTCTTCTAGGACAGGGGCGGGTGAAAAACTGTTTTTT. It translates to CASSSSRTGAGEKLFF. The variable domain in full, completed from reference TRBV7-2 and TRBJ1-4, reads GAGVSQSPSNKVTEKGKDVELRCDPISGHTALYWYRQSLGQGLEFLIYFQGNSAPDKSGLPSDRFSAERTGGSVSTLTIQRTQQEDSAVYLCASSSSRTGAGEKLFFGSGTQLSVL.

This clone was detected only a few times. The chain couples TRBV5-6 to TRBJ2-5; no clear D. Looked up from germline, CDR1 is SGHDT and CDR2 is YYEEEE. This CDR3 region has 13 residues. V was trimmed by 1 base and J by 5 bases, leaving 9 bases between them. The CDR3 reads CASSLRTRETQYF. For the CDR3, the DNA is TGTGCCAGCAGCTTGAGGACCCGGGAGACCCAGTACTTC.

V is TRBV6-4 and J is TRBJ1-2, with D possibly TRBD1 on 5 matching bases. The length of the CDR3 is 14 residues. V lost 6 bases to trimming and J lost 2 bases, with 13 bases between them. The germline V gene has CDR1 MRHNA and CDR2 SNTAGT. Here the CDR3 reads CASRPGGDNYGYTF. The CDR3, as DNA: TGTGCCAGCAGGCCCGGAGGGGACAACTATGGCTACACCTTC.

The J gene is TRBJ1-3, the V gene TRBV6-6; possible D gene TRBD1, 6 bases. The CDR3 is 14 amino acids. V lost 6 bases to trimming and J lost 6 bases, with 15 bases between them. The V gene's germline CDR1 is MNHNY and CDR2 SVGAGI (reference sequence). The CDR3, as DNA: TGTGCCAGCAGCAAATCAGGGGCGGCAAACACCATATATTTT. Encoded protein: CASSKSGAANTIYF.

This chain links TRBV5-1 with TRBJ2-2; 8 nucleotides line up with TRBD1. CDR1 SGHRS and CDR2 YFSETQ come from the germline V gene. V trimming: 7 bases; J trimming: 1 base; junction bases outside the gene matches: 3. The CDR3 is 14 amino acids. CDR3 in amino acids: CASRGTGNTGELFF. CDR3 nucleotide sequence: TGCGCCAGCCGCGGGACAGGGAACACCGGGGAGCTGTTTTTT. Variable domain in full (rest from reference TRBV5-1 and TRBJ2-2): KAGVTQTPRYLIKTRGQQVTLSCSPISGHRSVSWYQQTPGQGLQFLFEYFSETQRNKGNFPGRFSGRQFSNSRSEMNVSTLELGDSALYLCASRGTGNTGELFFGEGSRLTVL.

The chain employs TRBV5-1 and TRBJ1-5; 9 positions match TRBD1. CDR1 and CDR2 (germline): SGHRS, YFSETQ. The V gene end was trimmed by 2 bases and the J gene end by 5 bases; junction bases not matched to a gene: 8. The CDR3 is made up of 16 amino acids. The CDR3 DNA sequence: TGCGCCAGCAGCTTATTTACAGGGGGCGAAGATCAGCCCCAGCATTTT. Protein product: CASSLFTGGEDQPQHF.

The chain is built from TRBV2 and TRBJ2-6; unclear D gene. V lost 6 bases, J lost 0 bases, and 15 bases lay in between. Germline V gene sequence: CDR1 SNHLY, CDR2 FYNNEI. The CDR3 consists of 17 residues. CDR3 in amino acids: CASRDLRLSSGANVLTF. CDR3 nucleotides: TGTGCCAGCAGGGACCTTCGTCTAAGCTCTGGGGCCAACGTCCTGACTTTC.

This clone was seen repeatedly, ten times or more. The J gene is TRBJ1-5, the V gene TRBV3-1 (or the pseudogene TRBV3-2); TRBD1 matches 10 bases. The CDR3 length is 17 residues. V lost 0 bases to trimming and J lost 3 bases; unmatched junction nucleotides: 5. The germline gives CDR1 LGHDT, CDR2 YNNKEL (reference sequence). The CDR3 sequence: CASSQERQGAVNQPQHF. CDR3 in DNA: TGTGCCAGCAGCCAAGAGCGACAGGGGGCGGTCAATCAGCCCCAGCATTTT.

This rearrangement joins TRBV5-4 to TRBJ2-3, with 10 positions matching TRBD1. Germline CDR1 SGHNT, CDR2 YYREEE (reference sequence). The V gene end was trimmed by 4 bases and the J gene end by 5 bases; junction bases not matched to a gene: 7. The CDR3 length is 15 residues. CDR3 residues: CASSPGTGVEDTQYF. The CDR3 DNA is TGTGCCAGCAGCCCGGGGACAGGGGTGGAAGATACGCAGTATTTT. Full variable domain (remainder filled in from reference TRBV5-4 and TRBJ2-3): ETGVTQSPTHLIKTRGQQVTLRCSSQSGHNTVSWYQQALGQGPQFIFQYYREEENGRGNFPPRFSGLQFPNYSSELNVNALELDDSALYLCASSPGTGVEDTQYFGPGTRLTVL.

The CDR3 reads CASSQDLGSSNEQFF. CDR3 DNA: TGCGCCAGCAGCCAAGATCTAGGTAGCTCCAATGAGCAGTTCTTC. The rearrangement uses TRBV4-3 and TRBJ2-1; no definite D call. This CDR3 region has 15 residues. Per germline, CDR1 LGHNA and CDR2 YSLEER. The V and J ends lost 0 bases and 6 bases respectively, with 12 bases between them.

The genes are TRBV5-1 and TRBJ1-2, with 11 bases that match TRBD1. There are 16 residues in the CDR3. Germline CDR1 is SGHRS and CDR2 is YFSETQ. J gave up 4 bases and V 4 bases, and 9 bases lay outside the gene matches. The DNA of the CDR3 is TGCGCCAGCAGCCCCTGGACAGGGGGCCCCAGCTATGGCTACACCTTC. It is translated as CASSPWTGGPSYGYTF.

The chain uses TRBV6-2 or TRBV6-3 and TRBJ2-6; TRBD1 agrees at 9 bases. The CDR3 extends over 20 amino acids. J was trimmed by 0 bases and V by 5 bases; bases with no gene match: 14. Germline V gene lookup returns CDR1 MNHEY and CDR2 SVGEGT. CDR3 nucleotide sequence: TGTGCCAGCAGTGACAACCCCCGGGACAGGGATAGCTCTGGGGCCAACGTCCTGACTTTC. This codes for CASSDNPRDRDSSGANVLTF.

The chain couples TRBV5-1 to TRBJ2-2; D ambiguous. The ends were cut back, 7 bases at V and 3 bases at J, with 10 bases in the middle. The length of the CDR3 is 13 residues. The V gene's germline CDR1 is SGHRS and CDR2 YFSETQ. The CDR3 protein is CASGRDYTGELFF. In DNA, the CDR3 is TGCGCCAGCGGCAGAGATTACACCGGGGAGCTGTTTTTT. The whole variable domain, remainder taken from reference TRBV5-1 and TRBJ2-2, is KAGVTQTPRYLIKTRGQQVTLSCSPISGHRSVSWYQQTPGQGLQFLFEYFSETQRNKGNFPGRFSGRQFSNSRSEMNVSTLELGDSALYLCASGRDYTGELFFGEGSRLTVL.

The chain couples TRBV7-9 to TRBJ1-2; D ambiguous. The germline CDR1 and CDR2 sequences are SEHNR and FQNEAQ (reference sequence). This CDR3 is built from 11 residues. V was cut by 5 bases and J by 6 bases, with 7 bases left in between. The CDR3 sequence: CASSDRDGYTF. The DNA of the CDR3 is TGTGCCAGCAGCGATCGTGATGGCTACACCTTC.

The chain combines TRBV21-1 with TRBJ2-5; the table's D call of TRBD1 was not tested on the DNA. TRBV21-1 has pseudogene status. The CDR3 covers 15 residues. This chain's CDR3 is CASSKGGQGGETQYF. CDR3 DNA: TGTGCCAGCAGCAAAGGCGGACAGGGAGGGGAGACCCAGTACTTC.

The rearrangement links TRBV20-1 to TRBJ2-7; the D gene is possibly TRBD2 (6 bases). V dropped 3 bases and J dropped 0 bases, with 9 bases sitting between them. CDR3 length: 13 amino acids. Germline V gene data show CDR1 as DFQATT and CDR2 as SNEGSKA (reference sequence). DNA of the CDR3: TGCAGTGCTAGTTCGGGGGTCTCCTACGAGCAGTACGTC. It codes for CSASSGVSYEQYV.

CDR3 residues: CASSPSVADTQYF. The CDR3 nucleotides are TGCGCCAGCAGCCCCTCAGTGGCGGATACGCAGTATTTT. J is TRBJ2-3 and V is TRBV5-1; D remains ambiguous. Germline CDR1 and CDR2: SGHRS and YFSETQ. CDR3 size: 13 residues. V was shortened by 4 bases and J by 6 bases, with 12 bases between the two germline ends.

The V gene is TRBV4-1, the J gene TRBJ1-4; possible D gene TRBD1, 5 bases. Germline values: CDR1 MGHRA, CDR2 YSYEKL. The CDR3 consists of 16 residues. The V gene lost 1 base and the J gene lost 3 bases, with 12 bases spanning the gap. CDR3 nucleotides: TGCGCCAGCAGCCAAGCTACTCCGGGACCTAATGAAAAACTGTTTTTT. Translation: CASSQATPGPNEKLFF.

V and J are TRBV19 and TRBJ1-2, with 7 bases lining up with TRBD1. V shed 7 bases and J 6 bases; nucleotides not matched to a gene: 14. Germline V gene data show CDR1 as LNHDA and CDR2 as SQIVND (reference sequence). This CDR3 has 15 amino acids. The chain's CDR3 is CASTSGVLRGDGYTF. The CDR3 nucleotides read TGTGCCAGTACGTCAGGAGTGCTCAGGGGGGATGGCTACACCTTC. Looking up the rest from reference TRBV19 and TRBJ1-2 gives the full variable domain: DGGITQSPKYLFRKEGQNVTLSCEQNLNHDAMYWYRQDPGQGLRLIYYSQIVNDFQKGDIAEGYSVSREKKESFPLTVTSAQKNPTAFYLCASTSGVLRGDGYTFGSGTRLTVV.

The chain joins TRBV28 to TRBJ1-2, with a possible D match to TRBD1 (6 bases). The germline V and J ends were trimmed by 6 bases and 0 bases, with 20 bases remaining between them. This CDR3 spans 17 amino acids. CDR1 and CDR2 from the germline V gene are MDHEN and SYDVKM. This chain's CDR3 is CASRSNRVPLTNYGYTF. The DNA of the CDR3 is TGTGCCAGCAGATCTAACAGGGTGCCCTTGACTAACTATGGCTACACCTTC.

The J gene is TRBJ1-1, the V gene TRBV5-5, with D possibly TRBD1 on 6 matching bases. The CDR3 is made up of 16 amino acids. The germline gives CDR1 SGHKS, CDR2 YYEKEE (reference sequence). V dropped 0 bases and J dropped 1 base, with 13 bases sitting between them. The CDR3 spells CASSLAPQGGNTEAFF. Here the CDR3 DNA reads TGTGCCAGCAGCTTGGCTCCACAGGGTGGGAACACTGAAGCTTTCTTT. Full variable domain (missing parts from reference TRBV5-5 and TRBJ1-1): DAGVTQSPTHLIKTRGQQVTLRCSPISGHKSVSWYQQVLGQGPQFIFQYYEKEERGRGNFPDRFSARQFPNYSSELNVNALLLGDSALYLCASSLAPQGGNTEAFFGQGTRLTVV.